This T cell receptor (beta chain) originates from a study of metastatic and nonmetastatic thyroid tumors. No patient received treatment before thyroid surgery. Per germline, CDR1 SNHLY and CDR2 FYNNEI. V lost 6 bases and J lost 0, with 10 bases in between. The CDR3 contains 14 residues. From the PCR reads, TCRdb re-called clones with MiXCR. The data hold some 25,000 clones, with 22% observed a single time. Turning to this clone: The CDR3 end shows no conserved phenylalanine or tryptophan, and so a read error is likely.

This TCR was recovered from a female donor with papillary thyroid cancer or a benign thyroid nodule (not recorded which). Some clones in this sample may be carry-over from other donors' samples. Material: blood. The rearrangement uses TRBV2 and TRBJ2-3; no firm D call. The chain's CDR3 is CASRNYLSTDTQYV. As DNA, the CDR3 is TGTGCCAGCAGGAACTACTTGAGCACAGATACGCAGTATGTT.